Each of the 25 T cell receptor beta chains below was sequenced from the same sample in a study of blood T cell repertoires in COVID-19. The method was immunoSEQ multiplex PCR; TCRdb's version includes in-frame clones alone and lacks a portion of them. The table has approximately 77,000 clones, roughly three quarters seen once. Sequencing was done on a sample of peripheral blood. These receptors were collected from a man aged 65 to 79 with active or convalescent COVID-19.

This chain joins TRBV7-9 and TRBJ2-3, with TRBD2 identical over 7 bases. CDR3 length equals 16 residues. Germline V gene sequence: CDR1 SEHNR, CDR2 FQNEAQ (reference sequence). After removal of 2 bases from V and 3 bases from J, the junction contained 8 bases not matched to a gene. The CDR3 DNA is TGTGCCAGCAGCTTACTTCGGGCGGGGGTAACAGATACGCAGTATTTT. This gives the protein CASSLLRAGVTDTQYF.

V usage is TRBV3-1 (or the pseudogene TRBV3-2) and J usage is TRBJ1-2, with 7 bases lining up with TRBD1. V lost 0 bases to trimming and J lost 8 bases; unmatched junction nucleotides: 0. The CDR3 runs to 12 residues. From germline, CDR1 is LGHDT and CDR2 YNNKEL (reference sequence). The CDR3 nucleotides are TGTGCCAGCAGCCAAGAACAGGGGGGCTACACCTTC. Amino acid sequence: CASSQEQGGYTF.

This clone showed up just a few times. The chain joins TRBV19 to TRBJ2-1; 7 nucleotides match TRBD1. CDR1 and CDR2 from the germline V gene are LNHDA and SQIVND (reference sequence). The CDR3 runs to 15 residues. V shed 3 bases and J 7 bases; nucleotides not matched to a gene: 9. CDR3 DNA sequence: TGTGCCAGTAGTATTCTCAGAGGGGGCAGGAATGAGCAGTTCTTC. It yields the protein CASSILRGGRNEQFF. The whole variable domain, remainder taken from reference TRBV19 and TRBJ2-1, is DGGITQSPKYLFRKEGQNVTLSCEQNLNHDAMYWYRQDPGQGLRLIYYSQIVNDFQKGDIAEGYSVSREKKESFPLTVTSAQKNPTAFYLCASSILRGGRNEQFFGPGTRLTVL.

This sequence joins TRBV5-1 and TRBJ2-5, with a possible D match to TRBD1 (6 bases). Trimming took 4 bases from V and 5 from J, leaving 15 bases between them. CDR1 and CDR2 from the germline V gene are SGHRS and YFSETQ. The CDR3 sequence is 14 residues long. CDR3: CASSLGAGEETQYF. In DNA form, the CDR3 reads TGCGCCAGCAGCCTGGGGGCAGGGGAGGAGACCCAGTACTTC.

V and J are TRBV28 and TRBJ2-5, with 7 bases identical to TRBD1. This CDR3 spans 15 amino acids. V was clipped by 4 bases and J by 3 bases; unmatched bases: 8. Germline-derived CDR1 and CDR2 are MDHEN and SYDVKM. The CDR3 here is CASSWQGTGEETQYF. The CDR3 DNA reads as TGTGCCAGCAGTTGGCAGGGCACAGGGGAAGAGACCCAGTACTTC.

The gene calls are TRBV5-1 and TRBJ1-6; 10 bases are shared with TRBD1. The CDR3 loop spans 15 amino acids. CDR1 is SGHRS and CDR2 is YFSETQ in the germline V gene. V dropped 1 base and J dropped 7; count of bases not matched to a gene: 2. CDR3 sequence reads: CASSLMGQGNSPLHF. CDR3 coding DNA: TGCGCCAGCAGCTTGATGGGACAGGGGAATTCACCCCTCCACTTT. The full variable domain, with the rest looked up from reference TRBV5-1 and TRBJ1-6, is KAGVTQTPRYLIKTRGQQVTLSCSPISGHRSVSWYQQTPGQGLQFLFEYFSETQRNKGNFPGRFSGRQFSNSRSEMNVSTLELGDSALYLCASSLMGQGNSPLHFGNGTRLTVT.

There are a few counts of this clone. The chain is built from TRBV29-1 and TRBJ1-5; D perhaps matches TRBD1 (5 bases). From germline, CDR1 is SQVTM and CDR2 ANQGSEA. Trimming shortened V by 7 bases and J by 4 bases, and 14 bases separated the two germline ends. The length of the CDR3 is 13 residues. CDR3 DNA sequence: TGCAGCGCGGGGGACGGACTAAATCAGCCCCAGCATTTT. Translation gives CSAGDGLNQPQHF.

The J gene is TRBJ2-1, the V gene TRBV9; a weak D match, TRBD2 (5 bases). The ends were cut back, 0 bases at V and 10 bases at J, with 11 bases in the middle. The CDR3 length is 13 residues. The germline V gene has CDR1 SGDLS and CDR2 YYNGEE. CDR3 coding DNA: TGTGCCAGCAGCGTAGCTCTCACGGGAGAGCAGTTCTTC. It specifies CASSVALTGEQFF.

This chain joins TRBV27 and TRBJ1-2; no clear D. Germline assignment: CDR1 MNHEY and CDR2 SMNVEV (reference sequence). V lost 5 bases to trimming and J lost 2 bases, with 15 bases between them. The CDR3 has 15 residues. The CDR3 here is CASSPYLTANYGYTF. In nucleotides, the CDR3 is TGTGCCAGCAGTCCTTACTTAACAGCCAACTATGGCTACACCTTC.

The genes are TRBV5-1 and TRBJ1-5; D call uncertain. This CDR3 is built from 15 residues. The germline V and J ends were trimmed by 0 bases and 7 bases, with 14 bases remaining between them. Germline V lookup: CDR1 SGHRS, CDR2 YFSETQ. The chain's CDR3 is CASSLEGQGSQPQHF. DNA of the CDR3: TGCGCCAGCAGCTTGGAAGGCCAAGGGAGCCAGCCCCAGCATTTT.

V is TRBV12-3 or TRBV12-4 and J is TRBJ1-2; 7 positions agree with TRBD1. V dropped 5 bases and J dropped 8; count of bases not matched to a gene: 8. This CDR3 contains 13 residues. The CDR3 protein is CASSKTGLGGYTF. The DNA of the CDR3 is TGTGCCAGCAGTAAGACAGGGTTAGGGGGCTACACCTTC.

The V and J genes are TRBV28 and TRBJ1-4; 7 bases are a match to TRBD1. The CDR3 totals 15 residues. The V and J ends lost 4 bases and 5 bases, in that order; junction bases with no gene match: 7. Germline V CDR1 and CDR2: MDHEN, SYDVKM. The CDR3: CASSSSGTVNEKLFF. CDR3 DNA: TGTGCCAGCAGTTCCTCCGGGACAGTCAATGAAAAACTGTTTTTT.

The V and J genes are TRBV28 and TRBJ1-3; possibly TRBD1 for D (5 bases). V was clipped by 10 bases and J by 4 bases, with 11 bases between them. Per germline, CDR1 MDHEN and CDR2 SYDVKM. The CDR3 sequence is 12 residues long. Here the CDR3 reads CATLGGGNTIYF. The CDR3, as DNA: TGTGCCACTCTGGGGGGGGGAAACACCATATATTTT.

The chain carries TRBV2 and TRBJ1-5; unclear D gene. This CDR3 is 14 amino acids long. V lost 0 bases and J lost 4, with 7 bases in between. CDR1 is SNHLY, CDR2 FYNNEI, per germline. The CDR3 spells CASSEARGNQPQHF. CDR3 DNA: TGTGCCAGCAGTGAAGCGCGGGGTAATCAGCCCCAGCATTTT.

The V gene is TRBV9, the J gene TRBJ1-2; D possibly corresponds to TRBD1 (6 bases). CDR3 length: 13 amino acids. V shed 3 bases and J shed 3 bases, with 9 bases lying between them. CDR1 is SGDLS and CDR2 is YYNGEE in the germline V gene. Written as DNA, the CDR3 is TGTGCCAGCAGCGCAGGGGAAGACTATGGCTACACCTTC. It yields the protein CASSAGEDYGYTF.

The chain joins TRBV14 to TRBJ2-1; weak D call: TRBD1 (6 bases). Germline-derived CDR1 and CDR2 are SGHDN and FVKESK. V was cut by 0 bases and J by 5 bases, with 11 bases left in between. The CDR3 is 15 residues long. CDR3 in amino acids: CASSQDLTGNNEQFF. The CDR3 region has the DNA TGTGCCAGCAGCCAAGATCTAACAGGGAACAATGAGCAGTTCTTC.

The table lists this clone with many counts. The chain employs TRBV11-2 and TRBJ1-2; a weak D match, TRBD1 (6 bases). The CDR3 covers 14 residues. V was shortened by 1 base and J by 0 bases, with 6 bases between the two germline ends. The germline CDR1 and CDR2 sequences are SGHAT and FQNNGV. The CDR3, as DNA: TGTGCCAGCAGCTTAGGGACAGCTAACTATGGCTACACCTTC. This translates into CASSLGTANYGYTF.

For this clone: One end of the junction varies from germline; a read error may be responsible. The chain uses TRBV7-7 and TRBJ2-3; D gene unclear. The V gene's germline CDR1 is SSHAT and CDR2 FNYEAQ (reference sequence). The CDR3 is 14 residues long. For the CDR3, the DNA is TGTGCTAGCAGCTTAGGAGCCGGGTTGGATACGCAGTATTTT. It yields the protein CASSLGAGLDTQYF.

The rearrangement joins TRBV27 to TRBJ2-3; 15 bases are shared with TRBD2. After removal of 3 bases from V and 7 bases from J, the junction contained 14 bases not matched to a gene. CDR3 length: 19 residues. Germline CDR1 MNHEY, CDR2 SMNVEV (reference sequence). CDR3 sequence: CASSLQGHRGLAGGHTQYF. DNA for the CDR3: TGTGCCAGCAGTTTGCAGGGACACCGAGGACTAGCGGGGGGGCATACGCAGTATTTT.

CDR3 sequence reads: CASGGQSTDTQYF. The CDR3 bases are TGTGCTAGTGGTGGACAAAGCACAGATACGCAGTATTTT. The chain joins TRBV12-5 to TRBJ2-3, with a possible D match to TRBD1 (5 bases). This CDR3 comprises 13 residues. Trimming left V 5 bases short and J 0 bases short, with 6 bases between. The germline gives CDR1 LGHNT, CDR2 FRNRAP. The complete variable domain, with remaining parts taken from reference TRBV12-5 and TRBJ2-3, reads DARVTQTPRHKVTEMGQEVTMRCQPILGHNTVFWYRQTMMQGLELLAYFRNRAPLDDSGMPKDRFSAEMPDATLATLKIQPSEPRDSAVYFCASGGQSTDTQYFGPGTRLTVL.

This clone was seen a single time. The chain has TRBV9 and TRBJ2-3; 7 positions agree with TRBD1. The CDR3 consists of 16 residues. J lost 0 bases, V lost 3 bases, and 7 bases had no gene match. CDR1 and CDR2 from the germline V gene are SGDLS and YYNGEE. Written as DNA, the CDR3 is TGTGCCAGCAGCGGGAAACAGGGGCGGAGCACAGATACGCAGTATTTT. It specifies CASSGKQGRSTDTQYF.

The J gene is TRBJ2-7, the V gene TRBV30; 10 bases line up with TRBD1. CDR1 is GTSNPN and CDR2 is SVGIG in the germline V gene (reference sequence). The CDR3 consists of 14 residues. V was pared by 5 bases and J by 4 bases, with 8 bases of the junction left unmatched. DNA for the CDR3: TGTGCCTGGGATCCGGGACAGGGGTCGTACGAGCAGTACTTC. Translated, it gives CAWDPGQGSYEQYF.

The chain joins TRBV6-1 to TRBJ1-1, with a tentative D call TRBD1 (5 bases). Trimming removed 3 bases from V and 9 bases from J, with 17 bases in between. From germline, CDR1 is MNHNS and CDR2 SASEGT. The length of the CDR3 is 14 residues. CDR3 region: CASSEAGLSVKAFF. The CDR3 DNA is TGTGCCAGCAGTGAGGCAGGGTTATCGGTCAAAGCTTTCTTT.

CDR3 sequence (DNA): TGCGCCAGCAGCTTGGCTTGGGGGGACGACTATGGCTACACCTTC. It yields the protein CASSLAWGDDYGYTF. The gene calls are TRBV5-1 and TRBJ1-2, with D possibly being TRBD1 (5 bases). Germline values: CDR1 SGHRS, CDR2 YFSETQ. The CDR3 is made up of 15 amino acids. Trimming removed 0 bases from V and 3 bases from J, with 12 bases in between.

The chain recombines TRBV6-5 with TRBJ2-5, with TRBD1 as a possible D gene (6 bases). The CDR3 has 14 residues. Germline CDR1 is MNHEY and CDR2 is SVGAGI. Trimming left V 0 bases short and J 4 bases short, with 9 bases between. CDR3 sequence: CASSYSNRAETQYF. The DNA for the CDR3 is TGTGCCAGCAGTTACTCGAACAGGGCAGAGACCCAGTACTTC.